Sequencing of this TCR beta chain was carried out in a study of T cells in Graves' hyperthyroidism and ophthalmopathy. RNA transcripts yielded amplified TCR beta CDR3 regions. In the first-round RT-PCR of the TCR CDR3, the HTBI primer set was used. TCRdb itself ran the multiplex PCR reads through MiXCR, one entry per CDR3 protein. The sample yields 400,000 to 550,000 distinct CDR3 sequences, about 24% seen once. With duration under 3 months, ophthalmopathy was active: Clinical Activity Score at least 3, NOSPECS at least 4. The ends were cut back, 2 bases at V and 4 bases at J, with 8 bases in the middle. CDR3 length: 13 residues. Germline V gene sequence: CDR1 KGHSH, CDR2 LQKENI.

This sequence was found in a woman aged 25-40 years with Graves' ophthalmopathy. The sequenced sample consisted of blood. The rearrangement uses TRBV18 and TRBJ2-5, with D unresolved. In DNA, the CDR3 is TGTGCCAGCTCACCATCTAGTGGAGAGACCCAGTACTTC. It translates to CASSPSSGETQYF.